Included here is one T cell receptor beta chain sequence, with context. This entry is derived from a study of cytomegalovirus exposure and HLA in healthy donors. Trimming took 4 bases from V and 2 from J; bases not matched to a gene: 10. The CDR3 spans 16 residues. Germline-derived CDR1 and CDR2 are LNHDA and SQIVND (reference sequence). Repertoires were generated with immunoSEQ multiplex PCR, while TCRdb's copy carries only in-frame clones and drops some. Here the sample spans roughly 270,000 clones, around nine tenths being singletons. The receptor comes from a woman aged 18-29 years in good health and CMV-seronegative. The gene calls are TRBV19 and TRBJ1-2, with 7 bases identical to TRBD1. Sequences were obtained from PBMCs. CDR3 bases: TGTGCCAGTAGTACCCCCTCGGGACAGCTGAACTATGGCTACACCTTC. Its translation: CASSTPSGQLNYGYTF.